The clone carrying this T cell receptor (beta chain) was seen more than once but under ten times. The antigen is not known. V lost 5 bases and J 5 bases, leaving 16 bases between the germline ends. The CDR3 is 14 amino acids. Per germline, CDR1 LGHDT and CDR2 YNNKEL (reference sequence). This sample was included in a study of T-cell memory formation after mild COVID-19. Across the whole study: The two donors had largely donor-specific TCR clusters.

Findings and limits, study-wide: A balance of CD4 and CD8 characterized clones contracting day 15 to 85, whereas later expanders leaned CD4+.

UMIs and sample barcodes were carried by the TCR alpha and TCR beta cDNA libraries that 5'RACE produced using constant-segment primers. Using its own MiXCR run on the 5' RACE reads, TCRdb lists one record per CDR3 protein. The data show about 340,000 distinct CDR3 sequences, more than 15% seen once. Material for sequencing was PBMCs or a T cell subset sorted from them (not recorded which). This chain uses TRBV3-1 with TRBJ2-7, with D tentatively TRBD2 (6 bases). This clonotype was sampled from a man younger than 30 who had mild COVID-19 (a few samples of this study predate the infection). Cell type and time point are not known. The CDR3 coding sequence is TGTGCCAGCAGCGTCAGGGAGGCCTTAAACGAGCAGTACTTC. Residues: CASSVREALNEQYF.